This T cell receptor beta chain was documented in a study of post-analysis software for immune sequencing data. Study context: Relapsing-remitting, secondary progressive and progressive-relapsing multiple sclerosis courses were included.

Turning to this clonotype: What it recognizes is unknown. This may come from a read error, since a much larger clone is one base off.

General study results and limits: Compared with controls, patients had more of about 5 TRBV segments, including TRBV5-6, TRBV5-1 and TRBV20-1. Under the F measure, samples that were prepared in one batch clustered strongly together. Multiple sclerosis patients showed significantly lower normalized Chao1 diversity than controls did.

TCR beta cDNA libraries had unique molecular identifiers. Input amounts of roughly 0.9 to 10 million T cells were used. These gave 500,000 or so cDNA molecules, so each molecule approximated one T cell. TCRdb recomputed calls from the PCR reads with MiXCR, one row per CDR3 protein. The profile shows fewer than 600,000 distinct CDR3 sequences, around 40% of them singletons. CDR3 length: 13 residues. The V gene's germline CDR1 is SEHNR and CDR2 FQNEAQ (reference sequence). V was pared by 8 bases and J by 4 bases, with 14 bases between. Sequencing was performed on blood. The receptor's source is a girl aged 10-17 years with multiple sclerosis. The chain is built from TRBV7-9 and TRBJ1-2, with D uncertain. CDR3 protein: CASGPRVIYGYTF. The DNA for the CDR3 is TGTGCCAGCGGCCCACGGGTTATCTATGGCTACACCTTC.